This paragraph reports one TCR beta chain. The sample is drawn from a study of shared clonotypes between healthy human individuals. Sequenced by immunoSEQ multiplex PCR; TCRdb stores in-frame clones only, minus some. The data hold about 490,000 clones, with roughly 85% observed a single time. Material for sequencing was PBMCs. The source of this sequence is a woman between 40 and 55 years old in good health. Some clones in this sample may be carry-over from other donors' samples.

CDR3 bases: TGTGCCAGCAGTTTGACAGGGATAGACTACGAGCAGTACTTC. It encodes CASSLTGIDYEQYF. This chain connects TRBV28 to TRBJ2-7; 7 bases are shared with TRBD1. Germline V gives CDR1 MDHEN, CDR2 SYDVKM. This CDR3 is built from 14 residues. The V segment lost 3 bases and the J segment 3 bases; nucleotides outside the gene matches: 5. Supplemented by reference TRBV28 and TRBJ2-7, the full variable domain reads DVKVTQSSRYLVKRTGEKVFLECVQDMDHENMFWYRQDPGLGLRLIYFSYDVKMKEKGDIPEGYSVSREKKERFSLILESASTNQTSMYLCASSLTGIDYEQYFGPGTRLTVT.